This T cell receptor (beta chain) was recorded in a study of T cells in Graves' hyperthyroidism and ophthalmopathy. General observations from the study: The model anticipated ophthalmopathy a median around six months pre-onset.

If no ophthalmopathy progression occurred within 18 months, Graves' hyperthyroidism was stable. Hyperthyroidism, newly diagnosed and lasting under 2 months, affected patients aged 18 to 65. The diagnostic basis comprised clinical symptoms, serum thyroxine and TRAb, thyroid ultrasound and orbital computed tomography. V trimming: 4 bases; J trimming: 1 base; junction bases outside the gene matches: 6. Germline V gives CDR1 SGHRS, CDR2 YFSETQ. The CDR3 is made up of 16 amino acids. Amplification of TCR beta CDR3 regions used RNA as the template. HTBI primers drove first-round RT-PCR of the TCR CDR3. TCRdb called the multiplex PCR reads again in MiXCR, with one record for every CDR3 protein. The sample lists about 420,000 distinct CDR3 sequences; roughly an eighth were seen once. A note on this clonotype: What it binds is unknown.

The gene calls are TRBV5-1 and TRBJ2-5, with 11 bases matching TRBD2. The receptor was derived from a young woman with Graves' hyperthyroidism. Sequenced material: blood. The CDR3 spells CASSQLAGASQETQYF. DNA of the CDR3: TGCGCCAGCAGCCAACTAGCGGGAGCCTCCCAAGAGACCCAGTACTTC.